A selection of T cell receptor beta chains follows, all from one sample in a study of CD8 T cells in ankylosing spondylitis. MiXCR, run by TCRdb on the 5' RACE reads, gives a single entry per CDR3 protein. The data show fewer than 180,000 distinct CDR3 sequences, about 42% seen once. Sequencing used synovial fluid, either unsorted or a sorted T cell fraction (not recorded which). All receptors come from a male donor with ankylosing spondylitis. The conserved cysteine and the conserved F or W are not part of the CDR3 here.

CDR3aa: ASSQIRVPETETQY
v_gene: TRBV3-1

CDR3aa: ASSFGPSQF
v_gene: TRBV5-1

CDR3aa: ASSLGLTGPDTDTQY
v_gene: TRBV28

CDR3aa: ASSSGPLNTEAF
v_gene: TRBV12-3/TRBV12-4

CDR3aa: ASSPSTGERTYEQY
v_gene: TRBV27

CDR3aa: ASSRNPLAGVTGELF
v_gene: TRBV4-3

CDR3aa: ASSSQETQY
v_gene: TRBV18

CDR3aa: ASSPTGPGGRQPQH
v_gene: TRBV12-3/TRBV12-4

CDR3aa: ASSIRNRNQPQH
v_gene: TRBV7-8

CDR3aa: SASGTSGYNEQF
v_gene: TRBV20-1

CDR3aa: ASSYIYEQY
v_gene: TRBV6-2/TRBV6-3

CDR3aa: ASSLVGTGSPLH
v_gene: TRBV12-3/TRBV12-4

CDR3aa: ASSTTGMDGYT
v_gene: TRBV28

CDR3aa: SARVLGTGEGNTIY
v_gene: TRBV20-1

CDR3aa: ASSQDQRGPGELF
v_gene: TRBV4-3

CDR3aa: ASTSGGAQDTQY
v_gene: TRBV19

CDR3aa: ASSLPGTDYGYT
v_gene: TRBV5-5

CDR3aa: ASSQERAWSYNEQF
v_gene: TRBV4-2

CDR3aa: ANEGLAGGEQF
v_gene: TRBV5-4

CDR3aa: ASSFKRGNTEAF
v_gene: TRBV5-1

CDR3aa: ASSQDSPRDLSDTQY
v_gene: TRBV4-3